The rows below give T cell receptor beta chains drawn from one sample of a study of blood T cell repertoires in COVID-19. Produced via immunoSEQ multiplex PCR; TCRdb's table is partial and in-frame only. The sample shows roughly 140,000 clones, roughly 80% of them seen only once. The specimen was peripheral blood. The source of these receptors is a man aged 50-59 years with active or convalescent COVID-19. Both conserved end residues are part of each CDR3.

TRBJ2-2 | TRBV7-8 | CASSLGRGVRTGELFF
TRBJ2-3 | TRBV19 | CASSIGGGTDTQYF
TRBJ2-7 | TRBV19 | CASSTGLAPAYEQYF
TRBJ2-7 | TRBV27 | CASSLGSTGSEQYF
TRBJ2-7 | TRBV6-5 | CASRGLAGGYEQYF
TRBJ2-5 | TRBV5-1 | CASSSTGLQETQYF
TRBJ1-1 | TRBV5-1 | CASTVGTGGLDTEAFF
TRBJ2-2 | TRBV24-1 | CATSTQGYDTGELFF
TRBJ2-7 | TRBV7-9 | CASSLRMSGSNEQYF
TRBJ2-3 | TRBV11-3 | CASSFSGADTQYF
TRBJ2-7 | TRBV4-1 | CASSQGAGTSKYAYEQYF
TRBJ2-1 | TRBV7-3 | CASSLYQGTGRNNEQFF
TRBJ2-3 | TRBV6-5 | CASRRERTDTQYF